The clone carrying this T cell receptor beta chain showed up just a few times. Antigen unknown. The entry originates in a study of response to subunit inactivated influenza vaccine. MiXCR, applied by TCRdb to the RT-PCR reads, yields one record per CDR3 protein. The repertoire holds around 750,000 distinct CDR3 sequences, with 21% as singletons. Germline assignment: CDR1 SEHNR and CDR2 FQNEAQ (reference sequence). With 6 bases removed from V and 8 bases from J, the gap between germline ends came to 16 bases. CDR3 length equals 13 residues. Study outcomes and limitations: Authors suggested that a seasonal influenza vaccination recruits few new T cells each time.

The chain joins TRBV7-9 to TRBJ1-1; perhaps TRBD1 as D (6 bases). The source was PBMCs from blood, collected less than 6 days after vaccination. This TCR derives from a man aged 50 to 60 who received an inactivated influenza vaccine. The CDR3 nucleotides read TGTGCCAGCAGTCCCGATGGGGGGCTAGAAGCTTTCTTT. Translation gives CASSPDGGLEAFF. The full variable domain, completed using reference TRBV7-9 and TRBJ1-1, is DTGVSQNPRHKITKRGQNVTFRCDPISEHNRLYWYRQTLGQGPEFLTYFQNEAQLEKSRLLSDRFSAERPKGSFSTLEIQRTEQGDSAMYLCASSPDGGLEAFFGQGTRLTVV.